The source of this TCR beta chain is a study of cytomegalovirus exposure and HLA in healthy donors. Study overall: An analysis done earlier identified about 100 million unique TCR beta sequences from roughly 190 million T cells. General study results and limits: Available immune exposure information covered CMV serostatus only.

The CDR3 extends over 15 amino acids. The germline V gene encodes CDR1 SGDLS and CDR2 YYNGEE. Despite likely unrecorded immune exposures, the donors were nominally healthy at the time of sampling. As regards this clone: Its antigen is undetermined. At one of its ends the junction is not consistent with the germline gene, which may arise from a read error.

Primers included in the PCR were 60 Vbeta and 13 Jbeta primers. Method: immunoSEQ multiplex PCR; TCRdb's copy keeps in-frame clones and lacks some. Of some 160,000 clones in the sample, about three quarters were seen once. The chain recombines TRBV9 with TRBJ1-2; possibly TRBD1 for D (5 bases). The receptor was derived from a woman aged 40-49 years in good health and CMV-seronegative. Sequencing was performed on PBMCs. The CDR3 loop is CASTVGQTRDYGYTF. CDR3 nucleotides: TGTGCCAGCACCGTAGGTCAGACCAGGGACTATGGCTACACCTTC.